This T cell receptor (beta chain) was identified during a study of blood T cell repertoires in COVID-19. Study information: COVID-19 samples collected from the United States, Italy and Spain covered acute and convalescent phases. From T cells, B-cell-depleted T cells, or PBMCs came the material, which was cDNA or gDNA.

Per the authors' pipeline: Nucleated cell counts were estimated from reference gene primer amplification. Profiled with immunoSEQ multiplex PCR; TCRdb holds only in-frame clones, not every one. V and J calls and clone size are those listed in that table; D and trimming were worked out from the DNA. Here the sample spans about 260,000 clones, 80% to 90% being singletons. V gave up 0 bases and J gave up 4 bases, with 12 bases separating them. The germline CDR1 and CDR2 sequences are SQVTM and ANQGSEA. This CDR3 comprises 14 residues. This TCR came from a middle-aged woman who had recovered from COVID-19. Sequences were obtained from peripheral blood. The rearrangement uses TRBV29-1 and TRBJ1-1, with D tentatively TRBD1 (6 bases). The CDR3 bases are TGCAGCGTTGAAGATCAGGGGCTCGGCACTGAAGCTTTCTTT. It yields the protein CSVEDQGLGTEAFF.